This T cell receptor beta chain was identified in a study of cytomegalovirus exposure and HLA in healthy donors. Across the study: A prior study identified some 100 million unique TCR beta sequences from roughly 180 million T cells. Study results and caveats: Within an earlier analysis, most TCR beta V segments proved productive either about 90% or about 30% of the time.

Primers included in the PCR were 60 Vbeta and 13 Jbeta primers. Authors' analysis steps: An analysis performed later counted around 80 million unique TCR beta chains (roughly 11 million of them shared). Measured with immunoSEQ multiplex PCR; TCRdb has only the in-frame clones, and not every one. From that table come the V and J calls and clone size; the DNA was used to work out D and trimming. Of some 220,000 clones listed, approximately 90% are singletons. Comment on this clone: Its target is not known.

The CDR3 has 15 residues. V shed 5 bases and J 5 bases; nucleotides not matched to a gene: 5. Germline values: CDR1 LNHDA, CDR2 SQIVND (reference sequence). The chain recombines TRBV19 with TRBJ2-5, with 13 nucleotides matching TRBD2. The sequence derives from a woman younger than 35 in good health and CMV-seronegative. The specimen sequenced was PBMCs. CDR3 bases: TGTGCCAGTAGTTGGACTAGCGGGAGTTGGGAGACCCAGTACTTC. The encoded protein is CASSWTSGSWETQYF.